A single sample gave rise to the 29 T cell receptor beta chains below, sequenced in a study of blood T cell repertoires in COVID-19. TCRdb's copy holds only in-frame clones and misses some; the assay was immunoSEQ multiplex PCR. The sample lists 180,000 or so clones, about 75% occurring once. Sample: peripheral blood. The origin of the receptors is a woman in her forties or fifties with active or convalescent COVID-19.

The chain joins TRBV7-9 to TRBJ2-1; D unresolved. Trimming removed 0 bases from V and 3 bases from J, with 6 bases in between. The germline CDR1 and CDR2 sequences are SEHNR and FQNEAQ (reference sequence). The CDR3 has 14 residues. The CDR3 DNA is TGTGCCAGCAGCTTAGCGCCTAGCTACAATGAGCAGTTCTTC. It yields the protein CASSLAPSYNEQFF.

The chain uses TRBV30 and TRBJ2-5; 13 bases line up with TRBD2. This CDR3 region has 13 residues. The germline CDR1 and CDR2 sequences are GTSNPN and SVGIG (reference sequence). V trimming: 6 bases; J trimming: 7 bases; junction bases outside the gene matches: 5. The CDR3 DNA sequence: TGTGCCTGCCCCGGGACTAGCGGGACGACCCAGTACTTC. This encodes CACPGTSGTTQYF.

The chain is built from TRBV7-8 and TRBJ1-4; 10 positions agree with TRBD1. There are 18 residues in the CDR3. V lost 2 bases and J lost 2; bases outside the gene matches: 8. Germline CDR1 reads SGHVS; CDR2 reads FQNEAQ. This CDR3 reads CASSLRGRGQGTNEKLFF. The CDR3 bases are TGTGCCAGCAGCTTAAGGGGCCGGGGACAGGGGACTAATGAAAAACTGTTTTTT.

V gene TRBV4-3 combines with J gene TRBJ1-4; 10 nucleotides line up with TRBD1. The CDR3 loop spans 16 amino acids. Germline CDR1 LGHNA, CDR2 YSLEER. V dropped 0 bases and J dropped 5; count of bases not matched to a gene: 3. The CDR3 loop is CASSQEGTGVNEKLFF. As DNA, the CDR3 is TGCGCCAGCAGCCAAGAGGGGACAGGGGTGAATGAAAAACTGTTTTTT.

This chain joins TRBV19 and TRBJ1-5; D possibly corresponds to TRBD1 (5 bases). CDR1 is LNHDA and CDR2 is SQIVND in the germline V gene (reference sequence). V was shortened by 4 bases and J by 4 bases, with 8 bases between the two germline ends. This CDR3 has 13 amino acids. CDR3 DNA sequence: TGTGCCAGTAGTAGTCAGGGAAATCAGCCCCAGCATTTT. Residues: CASSSQGNQPQHF.

The chain joins TRBV6-4 to TRBJ2-3, with 9 nucleotides matching TRBD2. V shed 4 bases and J 3 bases; nucleotides not matched to a gene: 5. The CDR3 length is 15 residues. In germline, CDR1 is MRHNA, CDR2 SNTAGT. Here the CDR3 reads CASSVAGGGTDTQYF. For the CDR3, the DNA is TGTGCCAGCAGTGTCGCGGGGGGGGGTACAGATACGCAGTATTTT.

V gene TRBV3-1 (or the pseudogene TRBV3-2) combines with J gene TRBJ1-5; possible D gene TRBD1, 5 bases. Germline V gene lookup returns CDR1 LGHDT and CDR2 YNNKEL (reference sequence). V lost 4 bases, J lost 7 bases, and 17 bases lay in between. The CDR3 is made up of 15 amino acids. The CDR3 DNA sequence: TGTGCCAGCAGCCCTCGGACCGGGCGGGGCCAGCCCCAGCATTTT. This sequence encodes CASSPRTGRGQPQHF.

The chain uses TRBV6-5 and TRBJ1-1; D call uncertain. The CDR3 runs 15 residues. V was trimmed by 1 base and J by 4 bases, leaving 13 bases between them. The germline gives CDR1 MNHEY, CDR2 SVGAGI. Here the CDR3 reads CASSYYSQEGTEAFF. The CDR3 DNA sequence: TGTGCCAGCAGTTACTATTCCCAGGAGGGCACTGAAGCTTTCTTT.

The gene calls are TRBV24-1 and TRBJ2-5; 7 bases fit TRBD1. The V and J ends lost 3 bases and 2 bases, in that order; junction bases with no gene match: 2. This CDR3 is 14 amino acids long. Germline loops: CDR1 KGHDR, CDR2 SFDVKD. CDR3 sequence: CATSDPRGQETQYF. CDR3 nucleotides: TGTGCCACCAGTGATCCCAGGGGGCAAGAGACCCAGTACTTC.

The chain recombines TRBV21-1 with TRBJ1-1; no DNA check was done on the table's D call, TRBD1. TRBV21-1 has pseudogene status. The CDR3 extends over 13 amino acids. Written as DNA, the CDR3 is TGTGCCAGCAGCAAGGACAGGGGAGGTTCAGCTTTCTTT. Translated, it gives CASSKDRGGSAFF.

V is TRBV9 and J is TRBJ2-2; maybe TRBD1 (5 bases). This CDR3 region has 16 residues. Germline V CDR1 and CDR2: SGDLS, YYNGEE. Trimming removed 3 bases from V and 4 bases from J, with 16 bases in between. CDR3 bases: TGTGCCAGCAGCGGGCAGGGTGTCCCGGGCACCGGGGAGCTGTTTTTT. Residues: CASSGQGVPGTGELFF.

This rearrangement joins TRBV27 to TRBJ1-3, with D possibly matching TRBD1 (6 bases). The CDR3 covers 15 residues. CDR1 and CDR2 (germline): MNHEY, SMNVEV (reference sequence). The ends were cut back, 2 bases at V and 7 bases at J, with 15 bases in the middle. The CDR3 here is CASSLTPGARNTIYF. CDR3 nucleotide sequence: TGTGCCAGCAGTTTAACCCCAGGGGCGCGGAACACCATATATTTT.

The chain is built from TRBV7-2 and TRBJ2-3, with D maybe TRBD1 (5 bases). CDR3 length: 14 residues. Between the trimmed V and J ends, which lost 1 base and 3 bases, there was a span of 8 bases. CDR1 SGHTA and CDR2 FQGNSA come from the germline V gene. CDR3 nucleotide sequence: TGTGCCAGCAGCTTAGGACAGCCTACAGATACGCAGTATTTT. Encoded protein: CASSLGQPTDTQYF.

The gene calls are TRBV7-8 and TRBJ2-7, with 7 bases matching TRBD2. Germline V lookup: CDR1 SGHVS, CDR2 FQNEAQ. This CDR3 is 15 amino acids long. The V gene end was trimmed by 2 bases and the J gene end by 0 bases; junction bases not matched to a gene: 4. In nucleotides, the CDR3 is TGTGCCAGCAGCTTAATCGGGGGGAGCTCCTACGAGCAGTACTTC. Translation: CASSLIGGSSYEQYF. Full variable domain (outside the CDR3, taken from reference TRBV7-8 and TRBJ2-7): GAGVSQSPRYKVAKRGQDVALRCDPISGHVSLFWYQQALGQGPEFLTYFQNEAQLDKSGLPSDRFFAERPEGSVSTLKIQRTQQEDSAVYLCASSLIGGSSYEQYFGPGTRLTVT.

The chain is built from TRBV7-6 and TRBJ2-3; TRBD2 matches at 10 bases. The CDR3 sequence is 18 residues long. The J segment lost 4 bases and the V segment lost 5 bases, leaving 15 bases of the junction unmatched. Germline CDR1 and CDR2: SGHVS and FNYEAQ. CDR3 sequence: CASSPRGSGRRAADTQYF. The CDR3 coding sequence is TGTGCCAGCAGCCCACGGGGTAGCGGGAGGAGGGCCGCAGATACGCAGTATTTT.

This clone was counted once. This rearrangement joins TRBV6-2 or TRBV6-3 to TRBJ1-2, with D possibly being TRBD1 (6 bases). Between the trimmed V and J ends, which lost 5 bases and 1 base, there was a span of 14 bases. Germline CDR1 is MNHEY and CDR2 is SVGEGT. This CDR3 has 15 amino acids. In nucleotides, the CDR3 is TGTGCCAGCAGTCGAGCCCTACAGGGTAACTATGGCTACACCTTC. The encoded protein is CASSRALQGNYGYTF.

This chain links TRBV4-2 with TRBJ2-3; 8 positions match TRBD1. The CDR3 length is 15 residues. V lost 0 bases to trimming and J lost 2 bases; unmatched junction nucleotides: 1. Germline values: CDR1 LGHNA, CDR2 YNFKEQ. This chain's CDR3 is CASSQEQGATDTQYF. CDR3 nucleotides: TGTGCCAGCAGCCAAGAGCAGGGGGCCACAGATACGCAGTATTTT.

The gene calls are TRBV7-2 and TRBJ2-7; perhaps TRBD1 as D (6 bases). The ends were cut back, 5 bases at V and 3 bases at J, with 11 bases in the middle. The CDR3 is 13 residues long. Germline-derived CDR1 and CDR2 are SGHTA and FQGNSA. The CDR3 nucleotides are TGTGCCAGCAGCGCCGGACAGATCTACGAGCAGTACTTC. Residues: CASSAGQIYEQYF.

CDR3 in amino acids: CSASDGGGNTIYF. DNA for the CDR3: TGCAGTGCTAGTGACGGCGGGGGAAACACCATATATTTT. The chain recombines TRBV20-1 with TRBJ1-3; D is ambiguous. The germline gives CDR1 DFQATT, CDR2 SNEGSKA (reference sequence). The V end lost 3 bases, the J end lost 4 bases, and 10 bases lay between the germline ends. This CDR3 contains 13 residues.

Regarding this clone: Other nucleotide sequences in the sample specify the same CDR3. The chain employs TRBV29-1 and TRBJ1-1; 9 bases match TRBD1. Germline-derived CDR1 and CDR2 are SQVTM and ANQGSEA. The CDR3 totals 12 residues. The V and J ends lost 6 bases and 5 bases, in that order; junction bases with no gene match: 4. CDR3 region: CSVGDRDTEAFF. DNA of the CDR3: TGCAGCGTCGGGGACAGGGATACTGAAGCTTTCTTT.

This chain connects TRBV2 to TRBJ1-3; D remains unclear. The germline V and J ends were trimmed by 10 bases and 0 bases, with 13 bases remaining between them. CDR1 SNHLY and CDR2 FYNNEI come from the germline V gene. The length of the CDR3 is 14 residues. The CDR3 region has the DNA TGTGCCACCCAGGCTTCCCGCTCTGGAAACACCATATATTTT. As protein: CATQASRSGNTIYF.

V and J are TRBV5-3 and TRBJ1-4, with D maybe TRBD1 (5 bases). TRBV5-3 is noted as an ORF with a role that remains uncertain. The V gene lost 2 bases and the J gene lost 4 bases, with 15 bases spanning the gap. The CDR3 consists of 16 residues. CDR3 loop: CARSFPAGFFNEKLFF. The CDR3 nucleotides are TGTGCCAGAAGCTTCCCCGCAGGGTTCTTTAATGAAAAACTGTTTTTT.

V is TRBV27 and J is TRBJ2-3, with TRBD2 matching over 9 bases. Germline loops: CDR1 MNHEY, CDR2 SMNVEV (reference sequence). The CDR3 loop spans 14 amino acids. V was pared by 7 bases and J by 3 bases, with 5 bases of the junction left unmatched. The CDR3 DNA is TGTGCCAGCAAAAGCGGGAGGACGACAGATACGCAGTATTTT. This sequence encodes CASKSGRTTDTQYF.

The chain recombines TRBV6-2 or TRBV6-3 with TRBJ2-7, with 7 bases fitting TRBD1. Germline V gene sequence: CDR1 MNHEY, CDR2 SVGEGT. V lost 6 bases, J lost 2 bases, and 13 bases stayed unmatched. The CDR3 is 16 residues long. CDR3 bases: TGTGCCAGCAGCCCACCCCCGGGGCAGGGGGCCTACGAGCAGTACTTC. Amino acids: CASSPPPGQGAYEQYF.

This chain uses TRBV2 with TRBJ1-1; D is ambiguous. The germline V gene has CDR1 SNHLY and CDR2 FYNNEI. There are 14 residues in the CDR3. Trimming pared 6 bases from V and 2 bases from J, leaving 13 bases between. The CDR3 sequence is CASRLGGVNTEAFF. CDR3 bases: TGTGCCAGCAGACTCGGAGGAGTCAACACTGAAGCTTTCTTT.

The chain carries TRBV7-3 and TRBJ2-3, with 9 bases that match TRBD2. Per the germline V gene, CDR1 is SGHTA and CDR2 is FQGTGA. The CDR3 is 16 residues long. The junction had 9 bases not matched to a gene; V was cut back by 3 bases and J by 5 bases. The CDR3 loop is CASSFLGGGAVDTQYF. CDR3 DNA: TGTGCCAGCAGCTTCCTCGGCGGGGGGGCGGTAGATACGCAGTATTTT.

The chain joins TRBV11-2 to TRBJ1-3, with 7 bases aligning to TRBD1. The CDR3 is made up of 14 amino acids. The trim removed 3 bases at V and 2 bases at J, leaving 1 base unmatched. Germline-derived CDR1 and CDR2 are SGHAT and FQNNGV. CDR3 region: CASSFGQAGNTIYF. In nucleotides, the CDR3 is TGTGCCAGCAGCTTTGGACAGGCTGGAAACACCATATATTTT.

The CDR3 nucleotides are TGTGCCGCCCGAGGCCGTGATCAGCCCCAGCATTTT. Translated: CAARGRDQPQHF. The chain employs TRBV10-3 and TRBJ1-5; D is ambiguous. V gave up 11 bases and J gave up 5 bases, with 13 bases separating them. The CDR3 has 12 residues. From germline, CDR1 is ENHRY and CDR2 SYGVKD.

The J gene is TRBJ2-7, the V gene TRBV6-5; D is perhaps TRBD2 (5 bases). The CDR3 loop spans 13 amino acids. Trimming removed 8 bases from V and 4 bases from J, with 15 bases in between. CDR1 MNHEY and CDR2 SVGAGI come from the germline V gene. The CDR3 coding sequence is TGTGCCAGCGCCTCCGGGATTCCTTACGAGCAGTACTTC. Its translation: CASASGIPYEQYF.